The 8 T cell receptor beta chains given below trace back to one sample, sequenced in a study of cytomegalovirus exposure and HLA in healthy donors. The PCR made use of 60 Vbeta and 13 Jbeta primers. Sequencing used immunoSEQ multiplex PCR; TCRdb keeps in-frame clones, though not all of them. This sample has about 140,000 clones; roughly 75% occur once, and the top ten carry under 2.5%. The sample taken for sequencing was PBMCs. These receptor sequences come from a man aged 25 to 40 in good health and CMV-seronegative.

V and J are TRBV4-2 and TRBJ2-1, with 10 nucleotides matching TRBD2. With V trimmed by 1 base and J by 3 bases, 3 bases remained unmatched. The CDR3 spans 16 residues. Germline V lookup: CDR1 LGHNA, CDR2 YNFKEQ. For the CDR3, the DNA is TGTGCCAGCAGCCAAGCGTTAGCGGGAGGCTACAATGAGCAGTTCTTC. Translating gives CASSQALAGGYNEQFF.

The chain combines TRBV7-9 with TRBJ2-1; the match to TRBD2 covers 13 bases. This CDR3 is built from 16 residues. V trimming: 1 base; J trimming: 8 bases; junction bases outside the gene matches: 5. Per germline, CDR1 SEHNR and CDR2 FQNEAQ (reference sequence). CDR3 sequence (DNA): TGTGCCAGCAGCTTAGGAGGACTAGCGGGAGTGGATGAGCAGTTCTTC. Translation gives CASSLGGLAGVDEQFF. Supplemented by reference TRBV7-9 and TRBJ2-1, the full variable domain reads DTGVSQNPRHKITKRGQNVTFRCDPISEHNRLYWYRQTLGQGPEFLTYFQNEAQLEKSRLLSDRFSAERPKGSFSTLEIQRTEQGDSAMYLCASSLGGLAGVDEQFFGPGTRLTVL.

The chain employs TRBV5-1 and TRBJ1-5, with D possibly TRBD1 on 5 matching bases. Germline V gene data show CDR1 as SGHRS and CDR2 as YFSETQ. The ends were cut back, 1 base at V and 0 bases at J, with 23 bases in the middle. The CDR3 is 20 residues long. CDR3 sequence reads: CASSLREGLKPPNSNQPQHF. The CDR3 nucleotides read TGCGCCAGCAGCTTGAGGGAGGGACTAAAACCCCCAAATAGCAATCAGCCCCAGCATTTT.

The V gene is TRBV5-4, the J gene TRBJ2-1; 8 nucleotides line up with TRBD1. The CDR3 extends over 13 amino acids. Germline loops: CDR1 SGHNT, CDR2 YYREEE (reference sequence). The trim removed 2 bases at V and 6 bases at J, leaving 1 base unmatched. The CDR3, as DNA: TGTGCCAGCAGCTTCGGGACAGGCAATGAGCAGTTCTTC. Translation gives CASSFGTGNEQFF.

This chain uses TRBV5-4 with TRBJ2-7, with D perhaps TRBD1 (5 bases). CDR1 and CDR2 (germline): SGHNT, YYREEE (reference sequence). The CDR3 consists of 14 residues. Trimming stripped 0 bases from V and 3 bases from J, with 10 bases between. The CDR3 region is CASSLEGADYEQYF. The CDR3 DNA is TGTGCCAGCAGCTTGGAAGGGGCGGACTACGAGCAGTACTTC.

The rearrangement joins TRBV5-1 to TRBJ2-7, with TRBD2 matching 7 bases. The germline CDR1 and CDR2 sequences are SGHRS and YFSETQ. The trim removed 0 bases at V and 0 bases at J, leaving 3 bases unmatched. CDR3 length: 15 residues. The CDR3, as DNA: TGCGCCAGCAGCTTGGACGGGGGGAGCTCCTACGAGCAGTACTTC. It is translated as CASSLDGGSSYEQYF.

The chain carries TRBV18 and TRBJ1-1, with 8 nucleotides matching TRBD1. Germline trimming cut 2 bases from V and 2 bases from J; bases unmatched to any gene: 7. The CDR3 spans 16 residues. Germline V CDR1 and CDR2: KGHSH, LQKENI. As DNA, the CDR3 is TGTGCCAGCTCACCAGTAGGAGACAGGGGTAACACTGAAGCTTTCTTT. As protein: CASSPVGDRGNTEAFF.

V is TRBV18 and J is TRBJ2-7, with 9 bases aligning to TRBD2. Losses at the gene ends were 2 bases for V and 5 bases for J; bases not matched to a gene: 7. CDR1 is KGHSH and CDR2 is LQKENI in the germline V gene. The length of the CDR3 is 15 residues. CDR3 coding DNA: TGTGCCAGCTCACCAAATCGAGCGGGGGGCGACGAGCAGTACTTC. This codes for CASSPNRAGGDEQYF.